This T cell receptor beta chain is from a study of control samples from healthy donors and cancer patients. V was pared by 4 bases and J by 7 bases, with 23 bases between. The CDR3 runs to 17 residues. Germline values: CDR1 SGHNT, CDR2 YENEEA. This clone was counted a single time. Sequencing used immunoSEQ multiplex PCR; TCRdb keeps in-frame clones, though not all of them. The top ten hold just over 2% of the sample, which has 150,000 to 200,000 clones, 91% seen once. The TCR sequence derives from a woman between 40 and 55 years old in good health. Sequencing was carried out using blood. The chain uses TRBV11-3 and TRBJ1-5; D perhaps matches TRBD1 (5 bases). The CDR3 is CASSSNQFRVTGQPQHF. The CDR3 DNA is TGTGCCAGCAGCTCCAACCAGTTCAGGGTAACGGGGCAGCCCCAGCATTTT.